The subject of this entry is one T cell receptor (beta chain). The antigen is not known. J lost 6 bases, V lost 5 bases, and 3 bases had no gene match. The germline V gene has CDR1 LNHDA and CDR2 SQIVND (reference sequence). The CDR3 has 14 residues. Noted treatment: 15 Gy SBRT to primary tumor, nephrectomy 4 weeks later. Nephrectomy followed 15 Gy stereotactic body radiation by 4 weeks. This entry belongs to a study of radiation and T cells in renal cell carcinoma. The study's findings and limits: Only small tumor regions of around 1 g were sampled.

The protocol was immunoSEQ multiplex PCR, while the TCRdb copy is restricted to in-frame clones and leaves out a portion. The repertoire includes around 10,000 clones, 63% of them detected once, and roughly 17% sits in the top ten. Sequenced here: tumor tissue, sampled from a patient whose treatment included radiotherapy and nephrectomy. The source of this sequence is a woman aged 45 to 65 with renal cell carcinoma. The rearrangement joins TRBV19 to TRBJ1-4; 10 nucleotides align to TRBD1. CDR3 in amino acids: CASSPDRGDEKLFF. The CDR3 DNA reads TGTGCCAGTAGTCCGGACAGGGGGGATGAAAAACTGTTTTTT.